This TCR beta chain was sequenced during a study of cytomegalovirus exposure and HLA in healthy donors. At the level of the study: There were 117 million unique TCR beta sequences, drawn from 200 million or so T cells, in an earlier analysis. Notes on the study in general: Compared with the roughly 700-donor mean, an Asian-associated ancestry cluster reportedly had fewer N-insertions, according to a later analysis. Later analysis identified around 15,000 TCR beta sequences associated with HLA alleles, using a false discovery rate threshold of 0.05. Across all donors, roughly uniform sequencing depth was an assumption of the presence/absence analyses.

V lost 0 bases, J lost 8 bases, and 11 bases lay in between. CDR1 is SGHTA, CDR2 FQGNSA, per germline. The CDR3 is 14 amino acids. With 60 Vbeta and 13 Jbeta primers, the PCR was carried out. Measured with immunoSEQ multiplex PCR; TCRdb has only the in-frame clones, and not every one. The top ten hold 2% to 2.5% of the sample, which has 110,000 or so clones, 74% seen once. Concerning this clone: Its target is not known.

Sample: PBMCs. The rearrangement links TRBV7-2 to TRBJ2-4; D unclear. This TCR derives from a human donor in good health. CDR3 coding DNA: TGTGCCAGCAGCTTAGCCACAGCATCCGACATTCAGTACTTC. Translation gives CASSLATASDIQYF.